The rows below give T cell receptor beta chains drawn from one sample of a study of T cell responses to AZD1222 COVID-19 vaccine. The assay was immunoSEQ multiplex PCR, and TCRdb's table has in-frame clones only and misses some. The table shows 90,000 to 140,000 clones, with more than 75% occurring only once. The sample in question was peripheral blood, obtained on day 0 of AZD1222 vaccination. The receptor source for this set is an adult in good health. Both conserved end residues are part of each CDR3. A D gene is named only where the DNA matches it firmly. Expanded clones get a size class; other rows say once, few or many, or leave the size out.

size,J,V,length,D,CDR3,DNA
-,TRBJ1-3,TRBV19,13,-,CASRAFSGNTIYF,TGTGCCAGTAGGGCCTTCTCTGGAAACACCATATATTTT
-,TRBJ1-4,TRBV6-5,14,-,CASKVEGGVEKLFF,TGTGCCAGCAAGGTCGAAGGGGGGGTGGAAAAACTGTTTTTT
-,TRBJ2-2,TRBV11-2,17,-,CASSPLPDWINTGELFF,TGTGCCAGCAGCCCCCTCCCCGACTGGATTAACACCGGGGAGCTGTTTTTT
-,TRBJ2-7,TRBV7-2,14,-,CASSFSYGQNEQYF,TGTGCCAGCAGCTTCAGCTACGGACAGAACGAGCAGTACTTC
-,TRBJ2-1,TRBV19,19,TRBD2,CASSRSRTSGRLLPHEQFF,TGTGCCAGTAGTAGGTCTAGGACTAGCGGGAGATTATTACCCCATGAGCAGTTCTTC
-,TRBJ2-7,TRBV3-1/TRBV3-2,11,-,CASTRGYEQYF,TGTGCCAGCACCCGAGGCTACGAGCAGTACTTC
-,TRBJ2-1,TRBV5-1,17,TRBD2,CASSLRSGGSAYNEQFF,TGCGCCAGCAGCTTGCGGTCGGGAGGTTCGGCCTACAATGAGCAGTTCTTC
few,TRBJ2-1,TRBV30,16,-,CAWSVGRALSYNEQFF,TGTGCCTGGAGTGTAGGTCGGGCCCTCTCCTACAATGAGCAGTTCTTC
-,TRBJ2-2,TRBV3-1/TRBV3-2,15,-,CASSPGTTNTGELFF,TGTGCCAGCAGCCCCGGGACAACGAACACCGGGGAGCTGTTTTTT
-,TRBJ2-2,TRBV27,14,-,CASRQMGATGELFF,TGTGCCAGCAGACAGATGGGCGCCACCGGGGAGCTGTTTTTT
-,TRBJ1-1,TRBV14,12,-,CASKEVGGEAFF,TGTGCCAGCAAGGAGGTAGGCGGTGAAGCTTTCTTT
-,TRBJ2-7,TRBV4-1,13,TRBD1,CASRATGGNEQYF,TGCGCCAGCAGGGCGACAGGGGGCAACGAGCAGTACTTC
-,TRBJ2-1,TRBV7-3,15,TRBD2,CASSSTQRDYNEQFF,TGTGCCAGCAGCTCCACCCAGCGGGACTACAATGAGCAGTTCTTC
-,TRBJ2-1,TRBV4-2,15,TRBD2,CASSLERGTYNEQFF,TGTGCCAGCAGCCTCGAGCGGGGGACCTACAATGAGCAGTTCTTC
-,TRBJ2-3,TRBV19,11,-,CASSLTDTQYF,TGTGCCAGTAGTCTAACAGATACGCAGTATTTT
once,TRBJ2-7,TRBV28,14,-,CASSPYGSSYEQYF,TGTGCCAGCAGTCCTTACGGTTCGTCCTACGAGCAGTACTTC